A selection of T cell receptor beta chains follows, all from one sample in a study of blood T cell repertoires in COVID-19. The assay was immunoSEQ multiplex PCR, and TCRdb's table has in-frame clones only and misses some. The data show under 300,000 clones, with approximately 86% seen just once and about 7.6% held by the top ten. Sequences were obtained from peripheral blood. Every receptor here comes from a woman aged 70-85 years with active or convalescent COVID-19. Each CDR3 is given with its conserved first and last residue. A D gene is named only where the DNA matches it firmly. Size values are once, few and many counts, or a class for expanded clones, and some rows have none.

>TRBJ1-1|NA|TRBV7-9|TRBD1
CASSLGQGAGEAFF
TGTGCCAGCAGCTTAGGTCAGGGGGCAGGTGAAGCTTTCTTT
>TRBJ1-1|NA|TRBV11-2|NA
CASSPEGWNTEAFF
TGTGCCAGCAGTCCTGAGGGATGGAACACTGAAGCTTTCTTT
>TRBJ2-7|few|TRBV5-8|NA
CASNRNPSYEQYF
TGTGCCAGCAACAGGAACCCCTCCTACGAGCAGTACTTC
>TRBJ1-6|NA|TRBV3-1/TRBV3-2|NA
CASSQVGDTRPVHF
TGTGCCAGCAGCCAAGTTGGGGACACCCGACCAGTCCACTTT
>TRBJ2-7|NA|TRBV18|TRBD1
CASSPGTGGSYEQYF
TGTGCCAGCTCACCTGGGACAGGGGGCTCCTACGAGCAGTACTTC
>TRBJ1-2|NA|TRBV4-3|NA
CASSQETGSNGYTF
TGCGCCAGCAGCCAAGAGACAGGTTCAAATGGCTACACCTTC
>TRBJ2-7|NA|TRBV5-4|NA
CASSARGSSYEQYF
TGTGCCAGCAGCGCTCGGGGTTCCAGCTACGAGCAGTACTTC
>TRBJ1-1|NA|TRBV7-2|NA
CASSVTGPPEAFF
TGTGCCAGCAGCGTCACAGGGCCGCCTGAAGCTTTCTTT
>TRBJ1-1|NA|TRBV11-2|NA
CASSLGHQNTEAFF
TGTGCCAGCAGCTTAGGACACCAGAACACTGAAGCTTTCTTT
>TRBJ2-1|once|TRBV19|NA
CASSIALPVDYYEQFF
TGTGCCAGTAGTATAGCCCTACCTGTTGATTATTATGAGCAGTTCTTC
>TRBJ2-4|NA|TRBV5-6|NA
CASSRGQPLGINIQYF
TGTGCCAGCAGCCGCGGGCAACCACTCGGGATAAACATTCAGTACTTC
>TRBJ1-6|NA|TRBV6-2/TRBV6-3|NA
CASSNDRTANSPLHF
TGTGCCAGCAGTAATGATCGGACAGCTAATTCACCCCTCCACTTT
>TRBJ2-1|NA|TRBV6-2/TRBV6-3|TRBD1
CASSPGTGYNEQFF
TGTGCCAGCAGTCCCGGGACAGGGTACAATGAGCAGTTCTTC
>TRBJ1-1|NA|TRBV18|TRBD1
CASSTTGTGIEAFF
TGTGCCAGCTCAACCACCGGGACAGGGATTGAAGCTTTCTTT
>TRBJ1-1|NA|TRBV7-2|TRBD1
CASRGDSMNTEAFF
TGTGCCAGCAGAGGGGACAGTATGAACACTGAAGCTTTCTTT
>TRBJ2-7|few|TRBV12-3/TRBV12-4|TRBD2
CATASGGKQYF
TGTGCCACCGCATCGGGGGGAAAGCAGTACTTC
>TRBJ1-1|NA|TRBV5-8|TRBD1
CASSLRYGGQIEAEAFF
TGTGCCAGCAGCTTGCGTTACGGGGGACAGATAGAAGCTGAAGCTTTCTTT
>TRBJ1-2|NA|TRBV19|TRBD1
CASSPWTGEGYGYTF
TGTGCCAGTAGTCCTTGGACAGGGGAAGGTTATGGCTACACCTTC
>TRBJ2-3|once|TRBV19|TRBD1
CASGDRGSFTDTQYF
TGTGCCAGTGGTGACAGGGGGAGTTTCACAGATACGCAGTATTTT
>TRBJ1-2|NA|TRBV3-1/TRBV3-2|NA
CASSLGGNYGYTF
TGTGCCAGCAGCCTGGGGGGTAACTATGGCTACACCTTC
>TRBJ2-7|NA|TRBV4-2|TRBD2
CASSQGGERGVEQYF
TGTGCCAGCAGCCAGGGGGGGGAGCGGGGGGTCGAGCAGTACTTC
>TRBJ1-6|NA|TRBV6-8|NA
CASTRGSFSPLHF
TGTGCCAGCACCAGAGGGAGTTTTTCACCCCTCCACTTT
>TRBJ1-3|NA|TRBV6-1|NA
CASSELLGAAGNTIYF
TGTGCCAGCAGTGAACTTCTGGGGGCGGCTGGAAACACCATATATTTT
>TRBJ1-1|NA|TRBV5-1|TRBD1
CASSSRQGADTEAFF
TGCGCCAGCAGCTCACGACAGGGGGCCGACACTGAAGCTTTCTTT
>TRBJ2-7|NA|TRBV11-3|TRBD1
CASSFIRQGAVEQYF
TGTGCCAGCAGCTTCATAAGACAGGGGGCGGTTGAGCAGTACTTC
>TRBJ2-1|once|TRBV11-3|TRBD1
CASSRRTGGMSYEQFF
TGTGCCAGCAGCAGGAGGACAGGGGGAATGTCATATGAGCAGTTCTTC
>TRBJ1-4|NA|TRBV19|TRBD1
CASGPGPGQFNEKLFF
TGTGCCAGTGGCCCTGGTCCGGGACAGTTTAATGAAAAACTGTTTTTT
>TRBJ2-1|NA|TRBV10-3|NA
CAISPEPPETSYNEQFF
TGTGCCATCAGTCCCGAGCCGCCGGAGACCTCCTACAATGAGCAGTTCTTC
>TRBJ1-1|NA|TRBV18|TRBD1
CASSTPTGVNTEAFF
TGTGCCAGCTCAACACCTACAGGGGTGAACACTGAAGCTTTCTTT
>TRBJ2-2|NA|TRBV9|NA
CASSVVPTGGELFF
TGTGCCAGCAGCGTAGTCCCCACTGGCGGGGAGCTGTTTTTT
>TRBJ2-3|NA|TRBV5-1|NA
CASSSYSDTQYF
TGCGCCAGCAGCTCCTATTCAGATACGCAGTATTTT
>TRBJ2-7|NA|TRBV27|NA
CASSLMPPGDFREQYF
TGTGCCAGCAGTTTAATGCCCCCTGGAGATTTTAGGGAGCAGTACTTC
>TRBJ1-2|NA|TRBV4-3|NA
CASSQVSGLFYTF
TGCGCCAGCAGCCAAGTTTCCGGACTGTTCTACACCTTC
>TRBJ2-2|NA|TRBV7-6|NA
CASSLGLSNTGELFF
TGTGCCAGCAGCTTGGGACTGTCGAACACCGGGGAGCTGTTTTTT
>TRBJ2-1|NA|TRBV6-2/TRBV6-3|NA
CASSRDSRGGNEQFF
TGTGCCAGCAGTCGGGACTCCCGGGGCGGGAATGAGCAGTTCTTC
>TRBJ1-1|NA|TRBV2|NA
CASAAGLTEAFF
TGTGCCAGCGCAGCAGGGCTCACTGAAGCTTTCTTT
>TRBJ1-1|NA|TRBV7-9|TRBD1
CASSPETGTEAFF
TGTGCCAGCAGCCCCGAGACAGGGACTGAAGCTTTCTTT